This T cell receptor beta chain stems from a study of blood T cell repertoires in COVID-19. The repertoire was sequenced with immunoSEQ multiplex PCR; TCRdb's copy has only in-frame clones and lacks some. The sample shows 300,000 to 450,000 clones, around nine tenths of them seen only once. The CDR3 has 15 amino acids. Germline loops: CDR1 SGHVS, CDR2 FQNEAQ. V shed 5 bases and J shed 2 bases, with 12 bases lying between them. This TCR came from a human donor in a cohort sampled during active COVID-19. The gene calls are TRBV7-8 and TRBJ2-2; a weak D match, TRBD2 (5 bases). Sequences were obtained from peripheral blood. The CDR3 region is CASSPSGRNTGELFF. CDR3 DNA sequence: TGTGCCAGCAGCCCCTCGGGAAGAAACACCGGGGAGCTGTTTTTT.